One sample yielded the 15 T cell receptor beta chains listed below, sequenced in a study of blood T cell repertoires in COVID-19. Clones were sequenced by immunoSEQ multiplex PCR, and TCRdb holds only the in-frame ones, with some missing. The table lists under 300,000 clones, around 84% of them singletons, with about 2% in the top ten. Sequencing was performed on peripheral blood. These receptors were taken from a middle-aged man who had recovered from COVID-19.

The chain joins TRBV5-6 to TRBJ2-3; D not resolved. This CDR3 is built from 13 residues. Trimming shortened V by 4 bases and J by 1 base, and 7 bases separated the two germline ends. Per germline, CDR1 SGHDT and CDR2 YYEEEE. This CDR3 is CASSTTGTDTQYF. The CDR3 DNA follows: TGTGCCAGCAGCACCACGGGCACAGATACGCAGTATTTT.

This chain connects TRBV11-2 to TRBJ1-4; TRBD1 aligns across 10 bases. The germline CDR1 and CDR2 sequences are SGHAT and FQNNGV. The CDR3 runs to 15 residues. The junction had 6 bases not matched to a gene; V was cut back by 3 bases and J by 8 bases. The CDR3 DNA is TGTGCCAGCAGCTTTACGACAGGGGGCGGAGAAAAACTGTTTTTT. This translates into CASSFTTGGGEKLFF.

CDR3 nucleotides: TGTGCCAGCAGCGTCAGAACCGGGGAGCTGTTTTTT. The encoded protein is CASSVRTGELFF. V gene TRBV9 combines with J gene TRBJ2-2; D gene uncertain. The germline V gene has CDR1 SGDLS and CDR2 YYNGEE. The CDR3 consists of 12 residues. Between the trimmed V and J ends, which lost 2 bases and 5 bases, there was a span of 4 bases. Complete variable domain (other parts from reference TRBV9 and TRBJ2-2): DSGVTQTPKHLITATGQRVTLRCSPRSGDLSVYWYQQSLDQGLQFLIQYYNGEERAKGNILERFSAQQFPDLHSELNLSSLELGDSALYFCASSVRTGELFFGEGSRLTVL.

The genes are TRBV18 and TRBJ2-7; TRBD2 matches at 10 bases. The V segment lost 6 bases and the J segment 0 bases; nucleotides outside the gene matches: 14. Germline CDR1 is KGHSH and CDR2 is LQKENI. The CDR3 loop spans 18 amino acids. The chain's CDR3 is CASSPVTSGVVGSYEQYF. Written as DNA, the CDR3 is TGTGCCAGCTCCCCCGTCACTAGCGGGGTTGTGGGCTCCTACGAGCAGTACTTC.

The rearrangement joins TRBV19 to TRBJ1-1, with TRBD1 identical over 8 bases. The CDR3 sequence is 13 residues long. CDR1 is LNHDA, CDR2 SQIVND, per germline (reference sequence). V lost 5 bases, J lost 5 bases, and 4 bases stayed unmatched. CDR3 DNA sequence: TGTGCCAGTAGTCAGGGGGCTGGGACTGAAGCTTTCTTT. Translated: CASSQGAGTEAFF.

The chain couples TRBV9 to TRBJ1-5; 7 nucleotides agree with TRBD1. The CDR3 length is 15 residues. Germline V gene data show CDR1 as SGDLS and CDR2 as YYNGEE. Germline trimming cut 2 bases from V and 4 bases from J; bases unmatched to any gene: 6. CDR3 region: CASSVDGTVNQPQHF. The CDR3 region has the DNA TGTGCCAGCAGCGTCGACGGGACAGTTAATCAGCCCCAGCATTTT.

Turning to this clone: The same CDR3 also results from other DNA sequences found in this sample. The CDR3 DNA reads TGTGCCAGCAGCTTAGGACAGGGAAACATTCAGTACTTC. It codes for CASSLGQGNIQYF. The chain is built from TRBV11-2 and TRBJ2-4, with TRBD1 matching over 7 bases. Germline assignment: CDR1 SGHAT and CDR2 FQNNGV. V gave up 1 base and J gave up 6 bases; unmatched junction bases: 0. CDR3 length: 13 residues.

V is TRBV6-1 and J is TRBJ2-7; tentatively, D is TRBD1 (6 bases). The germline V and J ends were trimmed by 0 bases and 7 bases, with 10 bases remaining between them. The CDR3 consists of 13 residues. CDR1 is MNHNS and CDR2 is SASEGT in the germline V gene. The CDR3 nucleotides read TGTGCCAGCAGTGAAGCGCGACAGGCGGAGCAGTACTTC. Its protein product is CASSEARQAEQYF.

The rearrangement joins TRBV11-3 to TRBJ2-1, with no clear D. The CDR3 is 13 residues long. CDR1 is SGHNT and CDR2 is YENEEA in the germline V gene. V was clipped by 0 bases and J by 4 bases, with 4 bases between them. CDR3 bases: TGTGCCAGCAGCTTAGATGTATACAATGAGCAGTTCTTC. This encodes CASSLDVYNEQFF.

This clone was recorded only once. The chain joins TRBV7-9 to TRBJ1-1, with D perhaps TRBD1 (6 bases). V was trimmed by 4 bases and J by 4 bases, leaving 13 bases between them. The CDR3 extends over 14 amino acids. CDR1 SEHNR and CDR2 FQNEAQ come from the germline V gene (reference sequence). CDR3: CASSSTTGATEAFF. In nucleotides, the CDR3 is TGTGCCAGCAGCTCAACGACAGGAGCCACTGAAGCTTTCTTT.

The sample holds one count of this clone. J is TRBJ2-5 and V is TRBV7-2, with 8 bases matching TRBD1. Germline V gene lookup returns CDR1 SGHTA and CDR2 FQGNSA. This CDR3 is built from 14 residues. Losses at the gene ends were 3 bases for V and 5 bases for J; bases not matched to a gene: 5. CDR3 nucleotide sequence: TGTGCCAGCAGCTTGGACAGGGTGAGCGAGACCCAGTACTTC. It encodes CASSLDRVSETQYF.

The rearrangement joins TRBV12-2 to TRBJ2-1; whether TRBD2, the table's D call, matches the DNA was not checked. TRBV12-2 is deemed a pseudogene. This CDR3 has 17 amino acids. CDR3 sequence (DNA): TGTGCAAGTCGCTCAGCGGGAGAGTTAGGAGGCTACAATGAGCAGTTCTTC. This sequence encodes CASRSAGELGGYNEQFF.

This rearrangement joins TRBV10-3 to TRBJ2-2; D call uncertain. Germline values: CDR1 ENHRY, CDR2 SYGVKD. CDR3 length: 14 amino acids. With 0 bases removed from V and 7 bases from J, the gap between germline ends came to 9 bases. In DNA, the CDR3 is TGTGCCATCAGTGAGTCACAGTTTGTCGGGGAGCTGTTTTTT. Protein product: CAISESQFVGELFF.

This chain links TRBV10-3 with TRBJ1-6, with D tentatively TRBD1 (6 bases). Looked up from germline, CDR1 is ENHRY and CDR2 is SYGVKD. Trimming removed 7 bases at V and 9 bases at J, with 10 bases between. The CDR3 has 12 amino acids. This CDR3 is CAINQQGSPLHF. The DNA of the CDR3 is TGTGCCATCAACCAACAGGGTTCACCCCTCCACTTT.

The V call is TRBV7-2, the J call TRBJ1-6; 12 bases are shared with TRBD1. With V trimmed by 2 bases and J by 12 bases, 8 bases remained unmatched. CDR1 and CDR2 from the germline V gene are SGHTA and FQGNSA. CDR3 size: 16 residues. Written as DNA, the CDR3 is TGTGCCAGCAGCTTACCGACAGGGACAGGGGGCTTACCCCTCCACTTT. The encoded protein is CASSLPTGTGGLPLHF.